This is a list of T cell receptor beta chains from one sample in a study of PD-1 blockade in classical Hodgkin lymphoma. Sequenced by immunoSEQ multiplex PCR; TCRdb stores in-frame clones only, minus some. This table holds approximately 100,000 clones, 83% found once. Sequences were derived from peripheral blood mononuclear cells (PBMCs), sampled before the fourth cycle of nivolumab. All receptors come from a human donor with classical Hodgkin lymphoma. Each CDR3 is given with its conserved first and last residue. D genes are given only for firm matches. Some rows mark clone size as missing; the rest say once, few, many or name a class of expanded clone.

clone size	D gene	V gene	J gene	CDR3 DNA	CDR3 protein
.	TRBD2	TRBV11-3	TRBJ2-4	TGTGCCAGCAGCCGGGGACTATCAAACATTCAGTACTTC	CASSRGLSNIQYF
once	.	TRBV5-5	TRBJ2-1	TGTGCCAGCAGCCTAACTAGAGGAGAGCAGTTCTTC	CASSLTRGEQFF
.	.	TRBV25-1	TRBJ2-2	TGTGCCAGCGCGAGCAGGTTTCCGAACGGGGAGCTGTTTTTT	CASASRFPNGELFF
.	.	TRBV27	TRBJ2-3	TGTGCCAACGGGGGGCCAACGTACTTGATAAGCACAGATACGCAGTATTTT	CANGGPTYLISTDTQYF
.	.	TRBV10-1	TRBJ2-3	TGCGCCAGCAGTGATAGCAGCGGGTCTAGCACAGATACGCAGTATTTT	CASSDSSGSSTDTQYF
.	.	TRBV6-5	TRBJ2-5	TGTGCCAGCAGTTACTCCCCCCAAGTGATGGAGACCCAGTACTTC	CASSYSPQVMETQYF
.	.	TRBV23-1	TRBJ2-7	TGCGCCAGCAATGACTCAGACTCCTACGAGCAGTACTTC	CASNDSDSYEQYF
.	.	TRBV7-2	TRBJ2-3	TGTGCCAGCAGCCCAACTAGTACGCAGTATTTT	CASSPTSTQYF
.	.	TRBV28	TRBJ1-4	TGTGCCAGCATCCCGGGGGGGGCGCGGAGTGAAAAACTGTTTTTT	CASIPGGARSEKLFF
.	.	TRBV18	TRBJ2-3	TGTGCCAGCTCACCACCCGGACTCACAGCCACAGATACGCAGTATTTT	CASSPPGLTATDTQYF
.	TRBD2	TRBV6-9	TRBJ2-7	TGTGCCAGCAGCCCTGGCGGGGGGGGGAACGAGCAGTACTTC	CASSPGGGGNEQYF
few	.	TRBV11-2	TRBJ1-2	TGTGCCAGCAGCGAAGAGGGCTATGGCTACACCTTC	CASSEEGYGYTF
.	.	TRBV27	TRBJ2-2	TGTGCCAGCAGTCGCAACGGACTCGTCAACACCGGGGAGCTGTTTTTT	CASSRNGLVNTGELFF
.	TRBD1	TRBV7-6	TRBJ2-5	TGTGCCAGCAGCTTAGCGTGGACAGGGGGCTCGGAGACCCAGTACTTC	CASSLAWTGGSETQYF
.	TRBD1	TRBV10-3	TRBJ2-7	TGTGCCATCAGTGAGTCGACAGGGGAGGAGTACTTC	CAISESTGEEYF
.	TRBD1	TRBV5-5	TRBJ2-5	TGTGCCAGCAGCTCGGACGGACAGGGGACAGAGACCCAGTACTTC	CASSSDGQGTETQYF
once	.	TRBV7-3	TRBJ2-1	TGTGCCAGCAGCTTAACCCTAGTAGATGAGCAGTTCTTC	CASSLTLVDEQFF
.	.	TRBV6-5	TRBJ2-5	TGTGCCAGCAGCCCTCGGCGACAAGAGACCCAGTACTTC	CASSPRRQETQYF
.	.	TRBV5-1	TRBJ1-1	TGCGCCAGCAGCTTGGTCCAGGACACTGAAGCTTTCTTT	CASSLVQDTEAFF
few	.	TRBV6-1	TRBJ2-5	TGTGCCAGCAGTGAAAAAGCATTCGGTGGGACCCAGTACTTC	CASSEKAFGGTQYF
.	.	TRBV30	TRBJ1-2	TGTGCCTGGAGTTCGCGGACGACAGATACTAACTATGGCTACACCTTC	CAWSSRTTDTNYGYTF
.	.	TRBV29-1	TRBJ1-1	TGCAGCGCCCGGACGGGTAACACTGAAGCTTTCTTT	CSARTGNTEAFF
.	.	TRBV5-1	TRBJ1-3	TGCGCCAGCAGCTTGGAAGGGCGGGGAAACACCATATATTTT	CASSLEGRGNTIYF
.	.	TRBV7-6	TRBJ2-3	TGTGCCAGCAGCTTCCGCGGGTCGACGCAGTATTTT	CASSFRGSTQYF
.	.	TRBV7-9	TRBJ1-5	TGTGCCAGCAGCTTAGCGAAAGGAGGAGAACAGCCCCAGCATTTT	CASSLAKGGEQPQHF
.	.	TRBV27	TRBJ2-3	TGTGCCAGCAGTCCGGACGGAGAGATGACAGATACGCAGTATTTT	CASSPDGEMTDTQYF
.	TRBD1	TRBV5-1	TRBJ2-5	TGCGCCAGCAGCGCCACCGGGACAGGGGAAGAGACCCAGTACTTC	CASSATGTGEETQYF
few	TRBD2	TRBV13	TRBJ2-3	TGTGCCAGCAGCTTTGGGGCAGCGGGAGGGCCCACAGATACGCAGTATTTT	CASSFGAAGGPTDTQYF
once	TRBD2	TRBV5-1	TRBJ2-1	TGCGCCAGCAGCTCCCTAGCGGGAGGATTGGGCGATGAGCAGTTCTTC	CASSSLAGGLGDEQFF
.	.	TRBV7-9	TRBJ1-3	TGTGCCATCGAGGGGGGGGCCCCTAGCTCTGGAAACACCATATATTTT	CAIEGGAPSSGNTIYF
once	.	TRBV9	TRBJ1-1	TGTGCCAGCAGCCCCCGGACAGACATGAACACTGAAGCTTTCTTT	CASSPRTDMNTEAFF
.	.	TRBV9	TRBJ2-2	TGTGCCAGCAGCACCCGGGACGGGAACACCGGGGAGCTGTTTTTT	CASSTRDGNTGELFF
.	.	TRBV5-4	TRBJ1-1	TGTGCCAGCAGCTTGATAGGGGTTGTCACTGAAGCTTTCTTT	CASSLIGVVTEAFF
.	TRBD1	TRBV27	TRBJ1-2	TGTGCCAGCAGTTTAACAGGGGGCTATGGCTACACCTTC	CASSLTGGYGYTF
.	TRBD1	TRBV30	TRBJ1-2	TGTGCCTGGAGTCCCACGACAGGGAAGGCTGGCTACACCTTC	CAWSPTTGKAGYTF
.	.	TRBV9	TRBJ2-1	TGTGCCAGCAGCACGGCGCCGGGACCCCTCTACAATGAGCAGTTCTTC	CASSTAPGPLYNEQFF
.	.	TRBV10-3	TRBJ2-5	TGTGCCATCAGTGAGTCGACTCGAGAGACCCAGTACTTC	CAISESTRETQYF
.	.	TRBV4-1	TRBJ1-3	TGCGCCAGCAGCCAAGGACTGGACACCATATATTTT	CASSQGLDTIYF
.	.	TRBV5-4	TRBJ1-3	TGTGCCAGCAGCTTGGAAAGCAGGGTGGACACCATATATTTT	CASSLESRVDTIYF
.	.	TRBV9	TRBJ2-1	TGTGCCAGCAGCGTTGTTAGCGCCTACAATGAGCAGTTCTTC	CASSVVSAYNEQFF
.	TRBD2	TRBV5-1	TRBJ2-3	TGCGCCAGCAGCTCAGGACTAGCCACAGATACGCAGTATTTT	CASSSGLATDTQYF
.	.	TRBV4-1	TRBJ2-3	TGCGCCAGCAGCCTGAGGCGCGGGGAGGATACGCAGTATTTT	CASSLRRGEDTQYF
.	.	TRBV10-3	TRBJ1-1	TGTGCCATCAGTGATGGCATGAACACTGAAGCTTTCTTT	CAISDGMNTEAFF
.	.	TRBV6-5	TRBJ2-7	TGTGCCAGCCGACCACCGGGGGCGGAGTACTACGAGCAGTACTTC	CASRPPGAEYYEQYF
few	TRBD1	TRBV25-1	TRBJ2-5	TGTGCCAGCAGTGAATTCGGGACAGGGGTGGGGAAGACCCAGTACTTC	CASSEFGTGVGKTQYF
.	.	TRBV10-2	TRBJ1-3	TGCGCCAGCAGTATCCAGGGAGTCACCATATATTTT	CASSIQGVTIYF
.	.	TRBV7-3	TRBJ2-2	TGTGCCAGCTCGCCGTGGCGAGGCGGGGAGCTGTTTTTT	CASSPWRGGELFF
.	TRBD2	TRBV4-3	TRBJ2-1	TGCGCCAGCAGCCTGCGGGTATTAGCGGGAGTGTCCTACAATGAGCAGTTCTTC	CASSLRVLAGVSYNEQFF
.	TRBD1	TRBV28	TRBJ2-7	TGTGCCAGCAGAAAGGGACAGCCCTACGAGCAGTACTTC	CASRKGQPYEQYF
.	.	TRBV10-3	TRBJ2-2	TGTGCCACCCTCCGTACAGAGGGCACCGGGGAGCTGTTTTTT	CATLRTEGTGELFF
.	TRBD2	TRBV5-1	TRBJ2-7	TGCGCCAGCTACGGACTAGCTCCCTACGAGCAGTACTTC	CASYGLAPYEQYF
.	TRBD2	TRBV28	TRBJ2-3	TGTGCCAGCAGCGCGTCTAGCGGGAGTCGGCAAAATACGCAGTATTTT	CASSASSGSRQNTQYF
.	.	TRBV11-2	TRBJ1-1	TGTGCCAGCAGCGGCCCGGCCCGCCACACTGAAGCTTTCTTT	CASSGPARHTEAFF
few	.	TRBV6-5	TRBJ1-5	TGTGCCAGCAGTTACGGTCTGAATAGCAATCAGCCCCAGCATTTT	CASSYGLNSNQPQHF
.	TRBD1	TRBV4-3	TRBJ1-2	TGCGCCAGCAGCCAGACCGGGACAGGGAGCTACACCTTC	CASSQTGTGSYTF
.	TRBD1	TRBV7-2	TRBJ2-5	TGTGCCAGTACCGGGACAGGGGGAGAGACCCAGTACTTC	CASTGTGGETQYF
once	TRBD2	TRBV18	TRBJ2-3	TGTGCCAGCTCAAGTCTTAGCGGGAGCCTGGATACGCAGTATTTT	CASSSLSGSLDTQYF